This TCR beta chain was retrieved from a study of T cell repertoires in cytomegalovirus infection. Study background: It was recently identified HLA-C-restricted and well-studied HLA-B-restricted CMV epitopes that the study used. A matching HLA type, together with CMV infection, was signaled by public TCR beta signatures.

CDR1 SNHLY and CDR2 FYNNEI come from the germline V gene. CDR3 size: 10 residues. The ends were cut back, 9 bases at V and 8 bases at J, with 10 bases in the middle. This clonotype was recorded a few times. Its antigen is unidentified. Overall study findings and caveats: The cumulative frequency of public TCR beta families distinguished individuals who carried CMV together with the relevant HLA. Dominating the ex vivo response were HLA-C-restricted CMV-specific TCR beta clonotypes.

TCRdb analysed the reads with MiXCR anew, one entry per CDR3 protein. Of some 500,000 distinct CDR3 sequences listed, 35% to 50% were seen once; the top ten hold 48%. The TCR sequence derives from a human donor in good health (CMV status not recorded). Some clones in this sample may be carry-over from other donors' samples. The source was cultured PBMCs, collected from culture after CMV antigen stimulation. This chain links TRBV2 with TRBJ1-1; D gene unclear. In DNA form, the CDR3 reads TGTGCCAGTTCGTATGAGGAAGCTTTCTTT. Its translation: CASSYEEAFF.